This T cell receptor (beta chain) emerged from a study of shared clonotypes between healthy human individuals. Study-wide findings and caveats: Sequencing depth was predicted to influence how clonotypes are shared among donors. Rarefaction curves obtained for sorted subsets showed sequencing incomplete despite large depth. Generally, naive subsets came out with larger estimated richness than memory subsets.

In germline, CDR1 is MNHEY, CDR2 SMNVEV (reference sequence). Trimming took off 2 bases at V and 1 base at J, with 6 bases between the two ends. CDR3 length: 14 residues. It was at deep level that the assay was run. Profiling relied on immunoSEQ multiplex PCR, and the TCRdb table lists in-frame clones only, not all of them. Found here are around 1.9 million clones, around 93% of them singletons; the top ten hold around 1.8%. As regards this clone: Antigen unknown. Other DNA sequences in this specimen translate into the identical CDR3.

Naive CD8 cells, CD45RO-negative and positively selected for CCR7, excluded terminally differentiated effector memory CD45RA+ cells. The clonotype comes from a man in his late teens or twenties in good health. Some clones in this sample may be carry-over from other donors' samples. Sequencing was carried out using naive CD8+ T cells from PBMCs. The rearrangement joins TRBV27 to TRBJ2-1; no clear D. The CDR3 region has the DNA TGTGCCAGCAGTTTACGGGTATCCTACAATGAGCAGTTCTTC. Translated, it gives CASSLRVSYNEQFF.